The entry below describes one T cell receptor (beta chain). Repertoires were generated with immunoSEQ multiplex PCR, while TCRdb's copy carries only in-frame clones and drops some. The sample records 300,000 to 400,000 clones, 87% being singletons. V lost 0 bases and J 1 base, leaving 6 bases between the germline ends. From germline, CDR1 is MNHEY and CDR2 SVGAGI. This CDR3 contains 14 residues. This record comes from a study of shared clonotypes between healthy human individuals. The receptor was isolated from a young man in good health. The chain combines TRBV6-5 with TRBJ1-1; D not certain. Material: memory CD8+ T cells sorted from blood. The subset denotes: CD45RO+ cells pooled with CCR7-negative TemRA cells. The CDR3 DNA sequence: TGTGCCAGCAGTTACTCGCTCAGGAACACTGAAGCTTTCTTT. It yields the protein CASSYSLRNTEAFF.